This T cell receptor (beta chain) appears in the sequencing data of a study of T cell responses to AZD1222 COVID-19 vaccine. The CDR3 spans 15 residues. V gave up 5 bases and J gave up 4 bases; unmatched junction bases: 9. Germline lookup yields CDR1 SGHVS and CDR2 FNYEAQ. The repertoire was sequenced with immunoSEQ multiplex PCR; TCRdb's copy has only in-frame clones and lacks some. The repertoire holds 100,000 to 150,000 clones, with about 86% as singletons. The clonotype originates from an adult who received the AZD1222 COVID-19 vaccine. This chain joins TRBV7-6 and TRBJ2-5; TRBD2 agrees at 8 bases. Sequences were derived from peripheral blood, sampled 28 days after the second AZD1222 dose. As DNA, the CDR3 is TGTGCCAGCAGCCTATTAGCGGGGCGGCCAGAGACCCAGTACTTC. Residues: CASSLLAGRPETQYF.